This T cell receptor (beta chain) was recorded in a study of CD8+CD57+ T cells in acquired aplastic anemia. CDR1 is KGHDR, CDR2 SFDVKD, per germline. The CDR3 runs 15 residues. Trimming took off 4 bases at V and 5 bases at J, with 13 bases between the two ends. Notes on the study in general: Overlapping CD8+ CDR3 repertoires of patients and controls contained under 30 shared sequences.

Genomic DNA constituted the template upon which TCR beta VDJ and CDR3 profiling was performed. Each CDR3 protein is one row after TCRdb ran MiXCR on the reads. The table shows about 180,000 distinct CDR3 sequences, with about half occurring only once. An expansion of CD8+CD57+ cells by flow cytometry had been shown in patients chosen for sequencing. Every patient presented with severe acquired aplastic anemia. To note about this clonotype: Its antigen is still unknown.

The genes are TRBV24-1 and TRBJ2-2; D could derive from TRBD1 or TRBD2 (5 bases each). The sequenced material came from sorted CD4+, CD8+, or CD8+CD57+ T cells (not recorded which) from PBMCs. The source of this sequence is a human donor with aplastic anemia. DNA for the CDR3: TGTGCCACCAGTGAGGCAGGGAGATTTACCGGGGAGCTGTTTTTT. Its translation: CATSEAGRFTGELFF.